The clone carrying this T cell receptor (beta chain) was counted many times. Libraries of TCR beta came from iRepertoire HTBI primers plus Arm-PCR of CDR3 regions. One entry per CDR3 protein results from TCRdb running MiXCR on the multiplex PCR reads. The sample has approximately 350,000 distinct CDR3 sequences; about 12% are singletons. The sample is drawn from a study of regulatory T cells in long-lasting Graves disease. The CDR3 spans 13 residues. V gave up 0 bases and J gave up 10 bases, with 10 bases separating them. Per germline, CDR1 MNHEY and CDR2 SVGEGT. The time point: newly diagnosed GD, antithyroid drugs for less than 3 months. PBMC RNA served as the TCR library source. Patient provenance is recorded as an endocrinology department in Xi'an, China. A further study also used this sample, focusing on T cells in Graves' hyperthyroidism and ophthalmopathy. From that study: Graves' hyperthyroidism is called stable when ophthalmopathy does not progress within 18 months.

The sequence was collected from a woman between 18 and 29 years old with Graves disease. The chain carries TRBV6-2 or TRBV6-3 and TRBJ2-1; D is uncertain. Material: peripheral blood mononuclear cells (PBMCs), obtained at new diagnosis, from a patient treated with antithyroid drugs. This CDR3 is CASSYSGQTEQFF. The CDR3 DNA sequence: TGTGCCAGCAGTTACTCGGGCCAGACCGAGCAGTTCTTC.